This T cell receptor beta chain was sequenced for a study of blood T cell repertoires in COVID-19. Study-wide context: Whether acute or convalescent, the COVID-19 samples came from the United States, Italy and Spain. The analysed material was cDNA or gDNA that came from T cells, B-cell-depleted T cells, or PBMCs.

Source study methods: It was from reference gene primer amplification that nucleated cell counts were estimated. Clones were sequenced by immunoSEQ multiplex PCR, and TCRdb holds only the in-frame ones, with some missing. From that table come the V and J calls and clone size; the DNA was used to work out D and trimming. The sample lists 55,000 or so clones, approximately 87% occurring once. Germline CDR1 and CDR2: LNHDA and SQIVND (reference sequence). Trimming cost V 7 bases and J 10 bases, with 17 bases left between them. This CDR3 is 14 amino acids long. The TCR was taken from a man aged 60 to 69 with active or convalescent COVID-19. Sequencing was done on a sample of peripheral blood. The gene calls are TRBV19 and TRBJ1-6, with D possibly matching TRBD1 (6 bases). The CDR3: CASTRTDGYSPLHF. The DNA of the CDR3 is TGTGCCAGTACCAGGACAGATGGGTACTCACCCCTCCACTTT.